Described below is a single T cell receptor (beta chain) sequence and its context. Its target is unknown. Through a sample-barcoded 5' primer and a J-beta primer mix, a second PCR was run for roughly 7 to 11 cycles. Each CDR3 protein gets one entry after TCRdb re-called the 5' RACE reads with MiXCR. Among roughly 800,000 distinct CDR3 sequences listed, 58% were seen once. Individuals who donated were healthy Caucasians from Russia aged roughly 6 to 95. Each sample yielded at least 5 micrograms of PBMC total RNA. This sample was included in a study of blood T cells in healthy people across ages. Study-level results: The study lacked donor CMV status, which possibly confounded expanded clonotype changes. When set beside aged donors, long-lived donors presented more naive CD4+ cells and higher diversity.

In germline, CDR1 is DFQATT, CDR2 SNEGSKA (reference sequence). With V trimmed by 6 bases and J by 7 bases, 5 bases remained unmatched. The CDR3 totals 11 residues. The sample consisted of blood. The origin of this receptor is a man aged 25 to 40 in good health. This chain links TRBV20-1 with TRBJ1-2, with TRBD1 matching 7 bases. CDR3 sequence (DNA): TGCAGTGCCACGACAGGGCGTGGCTACACCTTC. Translation gives CSATTGRGYTF.